The source of this TCR beta chain is a study of cytomegalovirus exposure and HLA in healthy donors. At the level of the study: HLA-typed donors contributed some 85 million unique TCRs, which were held in an early data release. Of the donors genotyped, about 390 in all, 65% to 90% fell in the Caucasian-associated ancestry cluster.

The PCR had 60 Vbeta and 13 Jbeta primers. The method was immunoSEQ multiplex PCR; TCRdb's version includes in-frame clones alone and lacks a portion of them. The sample records more than 70,000 clones, more than 60% being singletons. Regarding the study as a whole: TCR beta sequences numbering 15,000 to 20,000 were associated with HLA alleles at 0.05 false discovery rate in a later analysis. Sequences of the TCR beta chain were said to predict the HLA-A and HLA-B alleles of most subjects accurately.

Note on this clone: The antigen remains undetermined.

This TCR derives from a man aged 50-60 years in good health and CMV-seropositive. The source material was PBMCs.

The CDR3 protein is CASRGLVSYEQYF. The DNA of the CDR3 is TGTGCCAGCAGAGGACTAGTTAGCTACGAGCAGTACTTC. The chain links TRBV6-1 to TRBJ2-7, with TRBD2 matching over 7 bases. After removal of 6 bases from V and 3 bases from J, the junction contained 5 bases not matched to a gene. Germline V gives CDR1 MNHNS, CDR2 SASEGT. The CDR3 runs 13 residues.